This section outlines one TCR beta chain sequence together with its context. The sample originates from a study of shared clonotypes between healthy human individuals. All donors were healthy HIV-negative adults lacking recent acute infections or vaccinations. Sequenced by immunoSEQ multiplex PCR; TCRdb stores in-frame clones only, minus some. The sample includes over a million clones, about 96% seen only once; the top ten take approximately 1%. The clonotype comes from a man aged 25 to 45 in good health. The sequenced sample consisted of naive CD4+ T cells sorted from blood. The subset denotes: CD45RA+ positively selected.

In nucleotides, the CDR3 is TGCGCCAGCAGCTCGGGTCCAAATGAAAAACTGTTTTTT. Its translation: CASSSGPNEKLFF. The chain links TRBV5-1 to TRBJ1-4; no clear D. This CDR3 region has 13 residues. Trimming cost V 3 bases and J 5 bases, with 8 bases left between them. Germline V CDR1 and CDR2: SGHRS, YFSETQ.